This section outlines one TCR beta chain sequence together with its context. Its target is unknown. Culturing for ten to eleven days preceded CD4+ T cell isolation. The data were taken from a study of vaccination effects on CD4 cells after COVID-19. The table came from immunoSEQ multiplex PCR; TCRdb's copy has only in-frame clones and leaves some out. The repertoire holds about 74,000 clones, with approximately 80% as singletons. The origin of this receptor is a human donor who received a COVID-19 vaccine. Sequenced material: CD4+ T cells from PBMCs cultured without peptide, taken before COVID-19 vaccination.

CDR3 in DNA: TGCGCCAGCAGCTTGGCCGAAAACTATGGCTACACCTTC. Encoded protein: CASSLAENYGYTF. The chain recombines TRBV5-1 with TRBJ1-2; D is unresolved. The germline V gene encodes CDR1 SGHRS and CDR2 YFSETQ. The V and J ends lost 0 bases and 2 bases respectively, with 5 bases between them. The CDR3 has 13 residues. The whole variable domain, remainder taken from reference TRBV5-1 and TRBJ1-2, is KAGVTQTPRYLIKTRGQQVTLSCSPISGHRSVSWYQQTPGQGLQFLFEYFSETQRNKGNFPGRFSGRQFSNSRSEMNVSTLELGDSALYLCASSLAENYGYTFGSGTRLTVV.